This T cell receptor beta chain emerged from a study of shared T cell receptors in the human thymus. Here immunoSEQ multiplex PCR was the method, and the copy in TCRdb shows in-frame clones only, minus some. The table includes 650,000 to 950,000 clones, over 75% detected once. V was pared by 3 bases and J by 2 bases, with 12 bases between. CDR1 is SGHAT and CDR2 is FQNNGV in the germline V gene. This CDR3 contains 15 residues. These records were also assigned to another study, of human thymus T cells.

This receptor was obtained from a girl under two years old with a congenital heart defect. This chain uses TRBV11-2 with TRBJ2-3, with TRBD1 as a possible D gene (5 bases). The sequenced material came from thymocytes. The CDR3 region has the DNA TGTGCCAGCAGCTTCAGCAGGGTTCCCACAGATACGCAGTATTTT. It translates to CASSFSRVPTDTQYF.